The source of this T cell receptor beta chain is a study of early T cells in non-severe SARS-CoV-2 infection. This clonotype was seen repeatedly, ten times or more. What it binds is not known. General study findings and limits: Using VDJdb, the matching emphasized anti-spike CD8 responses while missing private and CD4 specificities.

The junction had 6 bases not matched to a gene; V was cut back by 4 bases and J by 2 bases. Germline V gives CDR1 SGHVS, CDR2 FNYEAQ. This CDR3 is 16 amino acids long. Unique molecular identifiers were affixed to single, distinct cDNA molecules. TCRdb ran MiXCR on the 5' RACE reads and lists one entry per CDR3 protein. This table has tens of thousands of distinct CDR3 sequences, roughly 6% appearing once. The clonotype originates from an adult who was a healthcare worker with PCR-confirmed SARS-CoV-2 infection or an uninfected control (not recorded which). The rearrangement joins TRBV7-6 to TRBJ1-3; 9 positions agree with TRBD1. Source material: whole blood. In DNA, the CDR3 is TGTGCCAGCAGCTATGATCGGACAGGGGCTGGAAACACCATATATTTT. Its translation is CASSYDRTGAGNTIYF.